Below, 14 T cell receptor beta chains from the same sample are listed, as sequenced in a study of blood T cell repertoires in COVID-19. Method: immunoSEQ multiplex PCR; TCRdb's copy keeps in-frame clones and lacks some. Of roughly 42,000 clones in the sample, 70% to 90% were seen once. The specimen was peripheral blood. Receptors were obtained from a man in his 60s with acute or convalescent COVID-19.

This chain uses TRBV9 with TRBJ1-4; tentatively, D is TRBD1 (6 bases). The CDR3 extends over 17 amino acids. V was clipped by 0 bases and J by 1 base, with 13 bases between them. Germline V gene data show CDR1 as SGDLS and CDR2 as YYNGEE. Here the CDR3 DNA reads TGTGCCAGCAGCGTAGAGGAGACAGGAGGAACTAATGAAAAACTGTTTTTT. Translating gives CASSVEETGGTNEKLFF. The whole variable domain, remainder taken from reference TRBV9 and TRBJ1-4, is DSGVTQTPKHLITATGQRVTLRCSPRSGDLSVYWYQQSLDQGLQFLIQYYNGEERAKGNILERFSAQQFPDLHSELNLSSLELGDSALYFCASSVEETGGTNEKLFFGSGTQLSVL.

The J gene is TRBJ2-5, the V gene TRBV6-5; 8 positions match TRBD2. The CDR3 runs 16 residues. Per germline, CDR1 MNHEY and CDR2 SVGAGI. Trimming at V came to 0 bases and at J to 7 bases, leaving 10 bases not matched to a gene. DNA for the CDR3: TGTGCCAGCAGTTACTCTATGACTAGCGCCGGGGGGACCCAGTACTTC. Translated, it gives CASSYSMTSAGGTQYF.

This chain joins TRBV3-1 (or the pseudogene TRBV3-2) and TRBJ2-5; D remains ambiguous. The germline CDR1 and CDR2 sequences are LGHDT and YNNKEL (reference sequence). V dropped 6 bases and J dropped 1 base, with 18 bases sitting between them. CDR3 length: 16 residues. CDR3: CASSQLLPWAQETQYF. In DNA form, the CDR3 reads TGTGCCAGCAGTCAACTCCTCCCTTGGGCCCAAGAGACCCAGTACTTC.

This chain joins TRBV13 and TRBJ1-1; 9 bases are a match to TRBD1. This CDR3 contains 13 residues. V lost 5 bases, J lost 5 bases, and 3 bases stayed unmatched. Germline-derived CDR1 and CDR2 are PRHDT and FYEKMQ (reference sequence). The CDR3 DNA is TGTGCCAGCAGCGCCGGGACAGGGACTGAAGCTTTCTTT. Translating it yields CASSAGTGTEAFF.

By share, this clone counts as medium-sized. The rearrangement uses TRBV11-3 and TRBJ2-7; 8 nucleotides agree with TRBD1. The V and J ends lost 0 bases and 4 bases, in that order; junction bases with no gene match: 5. Germline CDR1 and CDR2: SGHNT and YENEEA. CDR3 length: 15 amino acids. The CDR3 region is CASSLDRGPEYEQYF. The DNA of the CDR3 is TGTGCCAGCAGCTTAGACAGGGGGCCGGAATACGAGCAGTACTTC. Based on the CDR3 plus reference TRBV11-3 and TRBJ2-7, the full variable domain is EAGVVQSPRYKIIEKKQPVAFWCNPISGHNTLYWYLQNLGQGPELLIRYENEEAVDDSQLPKDRFSAERLKGVDSTLKIQPAELGDSAVYLCASSLDRGPEYEQYFGPGTRLTVT.

This chain joins TRBV7-9 and TRBJ1-6, with D perhaps matching TRBD1 (5 bases). CDR1 is SEHNR and CDR2 is FQNEAQ in the germline V gene (reference sequence). The CDR3 consists of 15 residues. V lost 1 base and J lost 9, with 13 bases in between. For the CDR3, the DNA is TGTGCCAGCAGCTTAGAGGGGAGGCCTGTTTCACCCCTCCACTTT. This gives the protein CASSLEGRPVSPLHF.

This clone has just one count. The genes are TRBV3-1 (or the pseudogene TRBV3-2) and TRBJ1-1; D might be TRBD1 (5 bases). V lost 1 base and J 2 bases, leaving 8 bases between the germline ends. The CDR3 sequence is 14 residues long. Germline V gene sequence: CDR1 LGHDT, CDR2 YNNKEL (reference sequence). The CDR3 reads CASSQARVNTEAFF. The CDR3 coding sequence is TGTGCCAGCAGCCAAGCCAGGGTCAACACTGAAGCTTTCTTT.

The CDR3 sequence: CSAKTSGGTYNEQFF. The CDR3 DNA sequence: TGCAGCGCTAAGACTAGCGGGGGCACCTACAATGAGCAGTTCTTC. This chain uses TRBV29-1 with TRBJ2-1; TRBD2 agrees at 12 bases. CDR3 length: 15 amino acids. V gave up 7 bases and J gave up 2 bases; unmatched junction bases: 6. The germline V gene has CDR1 SQVTM and CDR2 ANQGSEA.

The J gene is TRBJ1-1, the V gene TRBV3-1 (or the pseudogene TRBV3-2), with 10 bases lining up with TRBD1. The J segment lost 1 base and the V segment lost 6 bases, leaving 8 bases of the junction unmatched. The CDR3 is made up of 16 amino acids. Germline CDR1 and CDR2: LGHDT and YNNKEL (reference sequence). CDR3 loop: CASRPDRGQRNTEAFF. CDR3 bases: TGTGCCAGCAGACCCGACAGGGGGCAAAGGAACACTGAAGCTTTCTTT.

The rearrangement links TRBV2 to TRBJ1-5, with 11 bases identical to TRBD1. The CDR3 is 15 residues long. Germline V gene lookup returns CDR1 SNHLY and CDR2 FYNNEI. V trimming: 4 bases; J trimming: 7 bases; junction bases outside the gene matches: 6. The DNA of the CDR3 is TGTGCCAGCAGTGCCGGGACAGGGGGTGGACAGCCCCAGCATTTT. Encoded protein: CASSAGTGGGQPQHF. Full variable domain (remainder filled in from reference TRBV2 and TRBJ1-5): EPEVTQTPSHQVTQMGQEVILRCVPISNHLYFYWYRQILGQKVEFLVSFYNNEISEKSEIFDDQFSVERPDGSNFTLKIRSTKLEDSAMYFCASSAGTGGGQPQHFGDGTRLSIL.

The gene calls are TRBV10-3 and TRBJ2-2, with 7 bases fitting TRBD1. Unmatched junction bases numbered 6, after V lost 0 bases and J lost 5 bases. The germline V gene has CDR1 ENHRY and CDR2 SYGVKD. The CDR3 loop spans 16 amino acids. CDR3 coding DNA: TGTGCCATCAGTGAGTCCAAGGGACAGCCTACCGGGGAGCTGTTTTTT. Its translation: CAISESKGQPTGELFF.

J is TRBJ2-2 and V is TRBV19, with 8 bases aligning to TRBD1. The CDR3 totals 17 residues. Germline CDR1 and CDR2: LNHDA and SQIVND (reference sequence). The ends lost 0 bases at V and 1 base at J; junction bases unmatched: 4. CDR3 coding DNA: TGTGCCAGTAGTATAGATTCCGGGACAGGGAACACCGGGGAGCTGTTTTTT. Its protein product is CASSIDSGTGNTGELFF.

This clone has just a few counts. V usage is TRBV7-9 and J usage is TRBJ1-1; possibly TRBD1 for D (6 bases). CDR3 size: 13 residues. From germline, CDR1 is SEHNR and CDR2 FQNEAQ (reference sequence). With 6 bases removed from V and 1 base from J, the gap between germline ends came to 9 bases. DNA for the CDR3: TGTGCCAGCAGTGGACAGAAGAACACTGAAGCTTTCTTT. Protein: CASSGQKNTEAFF. Complete variable domain (other parts from reference TRBV7-9 and TRBJ1-1): DTGVSQNPRHKITKRGQNVTFRCDPISEHNRLYWYRQTLGQGPEFLTYFQNEAQLEKSRLLSDRFSAERPKGSFSTLEIQRTEQGDSAMYLCASSGQKNTEAFFGQGTRLTVV.

This clone was recorded only once. The chain recombines TRBV7-2 with TRBJ1-3, with D unclear. The CDR3 runs 14 residues. CDR1 and CDR2 from the germline V gene are SGHTA and FQGNSA. The V end was cut by 5 bases, the J end by 2 bases, with 10 bases between. CDR3 sequence reads: CASSPGMAGNTIYF. In DNA, the CDR3 is TGTGCCAGCAGCCCGGGTATGGCTGGAAACACCATATATTTT.